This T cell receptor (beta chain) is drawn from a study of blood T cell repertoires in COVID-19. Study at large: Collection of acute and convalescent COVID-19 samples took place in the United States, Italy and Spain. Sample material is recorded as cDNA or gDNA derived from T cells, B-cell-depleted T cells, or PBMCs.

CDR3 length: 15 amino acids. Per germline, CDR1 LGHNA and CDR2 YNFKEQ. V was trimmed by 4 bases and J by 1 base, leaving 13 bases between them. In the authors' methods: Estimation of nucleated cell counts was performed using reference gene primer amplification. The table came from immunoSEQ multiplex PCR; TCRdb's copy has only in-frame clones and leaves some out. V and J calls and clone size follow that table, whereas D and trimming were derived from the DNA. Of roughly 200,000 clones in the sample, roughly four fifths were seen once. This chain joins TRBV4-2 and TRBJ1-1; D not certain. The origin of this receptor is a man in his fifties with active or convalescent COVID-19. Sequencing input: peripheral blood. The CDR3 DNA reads TGTGCCAGCAGCCCAGCAGACATCCCGAACACTGAAGCTTTCTTT. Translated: CASSPADIPNTEAFF.